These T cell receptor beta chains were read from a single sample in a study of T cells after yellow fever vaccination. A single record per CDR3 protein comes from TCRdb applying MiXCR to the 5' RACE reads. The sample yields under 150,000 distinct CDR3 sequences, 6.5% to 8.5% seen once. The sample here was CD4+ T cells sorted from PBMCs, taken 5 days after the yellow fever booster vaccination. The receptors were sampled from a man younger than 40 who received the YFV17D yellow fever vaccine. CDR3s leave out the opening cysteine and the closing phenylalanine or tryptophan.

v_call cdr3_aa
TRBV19 ASSRTGGPYEQY
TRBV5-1 ASSRRGGPSTDTQY
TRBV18 ASSPLRSEKLF
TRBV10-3 AISPTGISNLGANVLT
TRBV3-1 ACCFSTRWGLASTNEQF
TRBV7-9 ASSPLRQGTDTQY
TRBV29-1 SVLGQNSVTGELF
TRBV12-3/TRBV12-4 ASSSILLGTGAPYEQY
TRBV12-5 ASGPPVESGTETQY
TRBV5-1 ATSPHLAVGAYEQY
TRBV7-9 ASSTGTANTGELF
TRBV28 ASSLLHPGTGGRVYGYT
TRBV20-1 SVVRGLDTGELF
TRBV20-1 SAPSGSGLGNIQY
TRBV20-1 SAREDRGILEQY
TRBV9 ASSAPARSSTGELF
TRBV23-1 ASSQSRRPSQY